The 26 T cell receptor beta chains reported below all come from one sample, sequenced in a study of blood T cell repertoires in COVID-19. Assay: immunoSEQ multiplex PCR; the TCRdb copy retains only in-frame clones and omits some. The sample consists of roughly 130,000 clones, roughly 80% of them appearing once. Sequencing was done on a sample of PBMCs or T cells enriched from blood (not recorded which). Receptors were obtained from a man aged 35-49 years with acute COVID-19.

The V and J genes are TRBV4-3 and TRBJ2-5, with TRBD2 as a possible D gene (6 bases). CDR1 is LGHNA and CDR2 is YSLEER in the germline V gene. CDR3 size: 18 residues. Trimming pared 3 bases from V and 0 bases from J, leaving 20 bases between. In nucleotides, the CDR3 is TGCGCCAGCAGCCACGTCCGTATTGCGGGGACCAACCAAGAGACCCAGTACTTC. This codes for CASSHVRIAGTNQETQYF.

V usage is TRBV7-9 and J usage is TRBJ1-4; the match to TRBD1 covers 8 bases. The V gene's germline CDR1 is SEHNR and CDR2 FQNEAQ (reference sequence). The junction had 2 bases not matched to a gene; V was cut back by 3 bases and J by 8 bases. CDR3 length: 13 residues. CDR3 DNA: TGTGCCAGCAGCTTCGACAGGGGAGAAAAACTGTTTTTT. Translated: CASSFDRGEKLFF.

The V call is TRBV7-8, the J call TRBJ2-3; 9 bases are a match to TRBD2. The CDR3 is made up of 15 amino acids. CDR1 and CDR2 (germline): SGHVS, FQNEAQ. V trimming: 5 bases; J trimming: 4 bases; junction bases outside the gene matches: 7. The CDR3 loop reads CASSAKRGAPDTQYF. The CDR3 nucleotides read TGTGCCAGCAGCGCCAAGCGGGGGGCCCCAGATACGCAGTATTTT.

The chain links TRBV6-6 to TRBJ2-7; a possible D gene is TRBD2 (6 bases). V was shortened by 5 bases and J by 3 bases, with 11 bases between the two germline ends. The CDR3 is made up of 13 amino acids. The germline V gene has CDR1 MNHNY and CDR2 SVGAGI (reference sequence). The CDR3 DNA reads as TGTGCCAGCAGTACGGGACTCGGCTACGAGCAGTACTTC. Its protein product is CASSTGLGYEQYF.

V and J are TRBV6-1 and TRBJ2-3, with 8 bases that match TRBD2. CDR1 MNHNS and CDR2 SASEGT come from the germline V gene. The V gene end was trimmed by 1 base and the J gene end by 5 bases; junction bases not matched to a gene: 8. The CDR3 is 16 residues long. This CDR3 reads CASSEVLAGGGDTQYF. DNA of the CDR3: TGTGCCAGCAGTGAAGTTCTGGCGGGGGGAGGAGATACGCAGTATTTT.

This chain joins TRBV11-3 and TRBJ2-3; D perhaps matches TRBD2 (5 bases). Germline-derived CDR1 and CDR2 are SGHNT and YENEEA. V lost 0 bases, J lost 4 bases, and 11 bases lay in between. This CDR3 region has 15 residues. CDR3 residues: CASSLDGIGADTQYF. CDR3 coding DNA: TGTGCCAGCAGCTTAGATGGGATCGGGGCAGATACGCAGTATTTT.

The chain uses TRBV5-1 and TRBJ2-5; 7 bases are shared with TRBD1. The CDR3 consists of 15 residues. The V gene end was trimmed by 2 bases and the J gene end by 5 bases; junction bases not matched to a gene: 9. Germline loops: CDR1 SGHRS, CDR2 YFSETQ. The CDR3: CASSFDRASWETQYF. DNA for the CDR3: TGCGCCAGCAGCTTCGACAGGGCCTCCTGGGAGACCCAGTACTTC.

The V and J genes are TRBV4-1 and TRBJ2-7; perhaps TRBD2 as D (6 bases). CDR3 length equals 15 residues. The V and J ends lost 3 bases and 4 bases respectively, with 16 bases between them. Germline V gene sequence: CDR1 MGHRA, CDR2 YSYEKL. The CDR3 protein is CASSHVGLETYEQYF. The CDR3 DNA is TGCGCCAGCAGCCACGTGGGACTCGAAACTTACGAGCAGTACTTC.

CDR3 residues: CASSLQRQGLNEQFF. The CDR3 region has the DNA TGCGCCAGCAGCTTGCAAAGACAGGGCCTCAATGAGCAGTTCTTC. The J gene is TRBJ2-1, the V gene TRBV5-1, with 7 bases fitting TRBD1. Losses at the gene ends were 1 base for V and 6 bases for J; bases not matched to a gene: 7. Germline CDR1 and CDR2: SGHRS and YFSETQ. The CDR3 covers 15 residues.

The chain has TRBV5-1 and TRBJ2-2; 8 bases are shared with TRBD1. The germline V gene has CDR1 SGHRS and CDR2 YFSETQ. The J segment lost 5 bases and the V segment lost 3 bases, leaving 12 bases of the junction unmatched. The CDR3 runs to 17 residues. The CDR3 here is CASSSNPQGAITGELFF. The DNA of the CDR3 is TGCGCCAGCAGCTCTAACCCCCAGGGGGCTATTACCGGGGAGCTGTTTTTT.

The chain recombines TRBV2 with TRBJ2-7; no definite D call. The CDR3 sequence is 13 residues long. CDR1 and CDR2 (germline): SNHLY, FYNNEI. V was pared by 5 bases and J by 5 bases, with 13 bases between. CDR3 region: CASSRRGLNEQYF. The CDR3 nucleotides read TGTGCCAGCAGTCGACGCGGTTTGAACGAGCAGTACTTC.

The chain combines TRBV28 with TRBJ1-6; the match to TRBD1 covers 9 bases. The V segment lost 4 bases and the J segment 8 bases; nucleotides outside the gene matches: 3. The CDR3 runs to 14 residues. Germline lookup yields CDR1 MDHEN and CDR2 SYDVKM. DNA of the CDR3: TGTGCCAGCAGTTCGGGGGACAGGGATTCACCCCTCCACTTT. Protein sequence: CASSSGDRDSPLHF.

The chain is built from TRBV5-8 and TRBJ1-2; D ambiguous. Germline V gene sequence: CDR1 SGHTS, CDR2 YDEGEE. The CDR3 is made up of 11 amino acids. V was cut by 4 bases and J by 5 bases, with 6 bases left in between. The CDR3 region has the DNA TGTGCCAGCAGCCCGGAGTATGGCTACACCTTC. It codes for CASSPEYGYTF.

The DNA of the CDR3 is TGTGCCAGCAGTTACTCGGTAGACTATGGCTACACCTTC. It codes for CASSYSVDYGYTF. The V call is TRBV6-5, the J call TRBJ1-2, with D unclear. The length of the CDR3 is 13 residues. Germline CDR1 MNHEY, CDR2 SVGAGI. Trimming left V 0 bases short and J 3 bases short, with 5 bases between.

The V and J genes are TRBV5-4 and TRBJ2-7, with TRBD2 matching over 10 bases. The junction had 1 base not matched to a gene; V was cut back by 1 base and J by 0 bases. This CDR3 is 15 amino acids long. The germline V gene encodes CDR1 SGHNT and CDR2 YYREEE (reference sequence). CDR3 in amino acids: CASSLSSGSSYEQYF. CDR3 coding DNA: TGTGCCAGCAGCTTGTCTAGCGGGAGCTCCTACGAGCAGTACTTC.

The chain has TRBV2 and TRBJ1-1, with D maybe TRBD1 (5 bases). The CDR3 totals 11 residues. In germline, CDR1 is SNHLY, CDR2 FYNNEI. V shed 4 bases and J shed 7 bases, with 7 bases lying between them. The CDR3 spells CASSAGYEAFF. The CDR3 coding sequence is TGTGCCAGCAGTGCAGGGTATGAAGCTTTCTTT.

This clone has more than one count but fewer than ten. The rearrangement joins TRBV28 to TRBJ1-4, with D possibly TRBD1 on 5 matching bases. Germline V gives CDR1 MDHEN, CDR2 SYDVKM. The CDR3 is 14 residues long. Trimming pared 2 bases from V and 4 bases from J, leaving 8 bases between. The CDR3 DNA follows: TGTGCCAGCAGTTTACGACAGAATAATGAAAAACTGTTTTTT. Protein: CASSLRQNNEKLFF.

This clone was seen many times. The V gene is TRBV5-6, the J gene TRBJ2-1; D might be TRBD2 (6 bases). V was trimmed by 3 bases and J by 2 bases, leaving 9 bases between them. The CDR3 consists of 14 residues. Germline CDR1 SGHDT, CDR2 YYEEEE. The DNA for the CDR3 is TGTGCCAGCAGCTCGCTAGCGACCTACAATGAGCAGTTCTTC. Protein sequence: CASSSLATYNEQFF.

V gene TRBV9 combines with J gene TRBJ1-2; 12 bases are shared with TRBD1. This CDR3 is built from 19 residues. Germline V gene lookup returns CDR1 SGDLS and CDR2 YYNGEE. Losses at the gene ends were 0 bases for V and 6 bases for J; bases not matched to a gene: 15. The CDR3 region has the DNA TGTGCCAGCAGCGTAGGGATAGGGTTGTGGGGACAGGGGGCGAATGGCTACACCTTC. Translated, it gives CASSVGIGLWGQGANGYTF.

The rearrangement uses TRBV5-1 and TRBJ2-1, with D perhaps TRBD1 (6 bases). The CDR3 is 14 residues long. The V gene lost 6 bases and the J gene lost 2 bases, with 12 bases spanning the gap. The germline CDR1 and CDR2 sequences are SGHRS and YFSETQ. The CDR3 coding sequence is TGCGCCAGCACGAACAGGGAAGCCTACAATGAGCAGTTCTTC. This codes for CASTNREAYNEQFF.

This clone occurred once. Its ends do not fully match the called genes, so a read error is possible. This rearrangement joins TRBV24-1 to TRBJ2-7; no definite D call. Germline assignment: CDR1 KGHDR and CDR2 SFDVKD. The CDR3 runs to 9 residues. The CDR3 DNA is TGTGCCCCTCCCGGTCCCCGTGGCTTC. Amino acid sequence: CAPPGPRGF.

This chain links TRBV6-5 with TRBJ1-2, with D hard to call. Trimming took off 2 bases at V and 6 bases at J, with 19 bases between the two ends. Germline loops: CDR1 MNHEY, CDR2 SVGAGI. The CDR3 totals 16 residues. This chain's CDR3 is CASSYPEMGVGNGYTF. In DNA, the CDR3 is TGTGCCAGCAGTTACCCCGAGATGGGAGTAGGAAATGGCTACACCTTC.

This clone was observed a handful of times. This chain joins TRBV27 and TRBJ2-3, with 8 bases lining up with TRBD2. This CDR3 contains 15 residues. V lost 3 bases to trimming and J lost 5 bases; unmatched junction nucleotides: 7. CDR1 MNHEY and CDR2 SMNVEV come from the germline V gene (reference sequence). CDR3 DNA sequence: TGTGCCAGCAGTTTGGGAGCGGGGGAGGGAGATACGCAGTATTTT. Translation: CASSLGAGEGDTQYF.

The chain recombines TRBV19 with TRBJ1-6; no definite D call. The CDR3 is made up of 17 amino acids. V was clipped by 6 bases and J by 0 bases, with 15 bases between them. CDR1 is LNHDA, CDR2 SQIVND, per germline (reference sequence). CDR3 DNA sequence: TGTGCCAGTAGGGTATCGGGCGGGAGCTCCTATAATTCACCCCTCCACTTT. It translates to CASRVSGGSSYNSPLHF.

J is TRBJ1-1 and V is TRBV9; 10 bases align to TRBD1. The CDR3 runs to 17 residues. Germline CDR1 and CDR2: SGDLS and YYNGEE. V lost 4 bases to trimming and J lost 3 bases; unmatched junction nucleotides: 12. CDR3 sequence reads: CASSPRGQGDMDTEAFF. CDR3 sequence (DNA): TGTGCCAGCAGCCCCCGAGGACAGGGGGATATGGACACTGAAGCTTTCTTT.

The chain carries TRBV9 and TRBJ2-1, with 8 bases aligning to TRBD2. Germline trimming cut 4 bases from V and 2 bases from J; bases unmatched to any gene: 5. From germline, CDR1 is SGDLS and CDR2 YYNGEE. This CDR3 has 15 amino acids. The CDR3 sequence: CASSLGTSPYNEQFF. CDR3 DNA: TGTGCCAGCAGCCTCGGGACTAGTCCCTACAATGAGCAGTTCTTC.